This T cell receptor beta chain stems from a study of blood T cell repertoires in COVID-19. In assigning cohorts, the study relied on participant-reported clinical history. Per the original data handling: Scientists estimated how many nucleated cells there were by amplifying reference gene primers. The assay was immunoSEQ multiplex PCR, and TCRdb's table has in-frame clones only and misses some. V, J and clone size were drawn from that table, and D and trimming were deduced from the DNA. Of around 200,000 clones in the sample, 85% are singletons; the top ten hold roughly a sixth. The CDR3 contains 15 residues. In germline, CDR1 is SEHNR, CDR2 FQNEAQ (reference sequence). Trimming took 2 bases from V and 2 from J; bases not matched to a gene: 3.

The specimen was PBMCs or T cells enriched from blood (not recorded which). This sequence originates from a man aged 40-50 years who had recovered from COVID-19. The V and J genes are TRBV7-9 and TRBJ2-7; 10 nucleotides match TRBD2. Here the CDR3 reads CASSLLLAGPYEQYF. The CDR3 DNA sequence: TGTGCCAGCAGCTTATTACTAGCGGGGCCCTACGAGCAGTACTTC.